This T cell receptor beta chain was recovered during a study of blood T cells in healthy people across ages. Study-level points and caveats: The long-lived group displayed more naive CD4+ cells, plus higher diversity, than the aged donors did.

Trimming removed 0 bases at V and 6 bases at J, with 12 bases between. Germline lookup yields CDR1 KGHSY and CDR2 FQNENV. The CDR3 loop spans 15 amino acids. The use of a sample-barcoded 5' primer and a J-beta primer mix characterized a second PCR of roughly 6 to 11 cycles. TCRdb passed the 5' RACE reads through MiXCR, listing each CDR3 protein once. The sample includes some 1.4 million distinct CDR3 sequences, 42% of them seen just once. This clonotype was seen only a few times. The antigen is not known. The receptor comes from a woman under 30 in good health. The sequencing input was blood. J is TRBJ2-1 and V is TRBV16; maybe TRBD2 (6 bases). In nucleotides, the CDR3 is TGTGCCAGCAGCCAATCACAACTAGCCGGCAATGAGCAGTTCTTC. The encoded protein is CASSQSQLAGNEQFF.